Listed here are 21 T cell receptor beta chains from one sample, sequenced in a study of blood T cell repertoires in COVID-19 (dated by TCRdb to about 2020). The library came from the immunoSEQ multiplex PCR assay. TCRdb carries this immuneACCESS record with in-frame sequences only. Its versions omit some clonotypes, under half of them owing to an unresolved V gene in the studies checked, with the rest unexplained. The sample table shows about 270,000 clones, and around 86% are seen once. The ten most abundant clones make up about 10% of the sample. The sequenced sample consisted of peripheral blood. Receptors originate from a man aged 40-49 years who had recovered from COVID-19.

The chain combines TRBV7-6 with TRBJ1-1; TRBD1 might be the D (5 bases). The CDR3 extends over 15 amino acids. Trimming cost V 1 base and J 0 bases, with 9 bases left between them. Per germline, CDR1 SGHVS and CDR2 FNYEAQ. The DNA for the CDR3 is TGTGCCAGCAGCTTAGGGACAAACATGAACACTGAAGCTTTCTTT. It is translated as CASSLGTNMNTEAFF.

The rearrangement uses TRBV12-2 and TRBJ1-2; the table names TRBD1, a call not compared with the DNA. TRBV12-2 is a documented pseudogene. The CDR3 spans 18 residues. This CDR3 reads CASRLNPLCEGDLDGYTF. The CDR3, as DNA: TGTGCAAGTCGCTTAAACCCCTTGTGCGAAGGGGATCTTGATGGCTACACCTTC.

This chain uses TRBV7-9 with TRBJ1-2; D unclear. The ends were cut back, 1 base at V and 6 bases at J, with 12 bases in the middle. CDR1 SEHNR and CDR2 FQNEAQ come from the germline V gene (reference sequence). The CDR3 loop spans 14 amino acids. The DNA of the CDR3 is TGTGCCAGCAGCTTAGGTGTCGGGATGGATGGCTACACCTTC. As protein: CASSLGVGMDGYTF. The full variable domain, completed using reference TRBV7-9 and TRBJ1-2, is DTGVSQNPRHKITKRGQNVTFRCDPISEHNRLYWYRQTLGQGPEFLTYFQNEAQLEKSRLLSDRFSAERPKGSFSTLEIQRTEQGDSAMYLCASSLGVGMDGYTFGSGTRLTVV.

This chain links TRBV2 with TRBJ2-7; D ambiguous. V gave up 5 bases and J gave up 6 bases, with 8 bases separating them. The CDR3 runs to 11 residues. CDR1 and CDR2 (germline): SNHLY, FYNNEI. In DNA, the CDR3 is TGTGCCAGCAGTCTCCCCGGCGAGCAGTACTTC. Amino acids: CASSLPGEQYF.

This clone was recorded only once. The rearrangement uses TRBV7-2 and TRBJ2-1, with D possibly matching TRBD1 (6 bases). The CDR3 is 14 residues long. The V and J ends lost 5 bases and 6 bases respectively, with 14 bases between them. Germline-derived CDR1 and CDR2 are SGHTA and FQGNSA. This CDR3 is CASSERYRANEQFF. The CDR3 nucleotides are TGTGCCAGCAGCGAAAGGTACAGGGCCAATGAGCAGTTCTTC.

The rearrangement uses TRBV10-1 and TRBJ2-7; D not certain. Germline lookup yields CDR1 WNHNN and CDR2 SYGVQD (reference sequence). With 0 bases removed from V and 4 bases from J, the gap between germline ends came to 10 bases. The length of the CDR3 is 14 residues. The CDR3 here is CASSESTVTYEQYF. The CDR3 DNA reads as TGCGCCAGCAGTGAGTCCACGGTAACGTACGAGCAGTACTTC.

The chain couples TRBV5-4 to TRBJ2-5; weak D call: TRBD1 (6 bases). V lost 4 bases, J lost 5 bases, and 15 bases lay in between. Germline CDR1 and CDR2: SGHNT and YYREEE (reference sequence). The CDR3 totals 14 residues. DNA for the CDR3: TGTGCCAGCAGCCCGGTGGGGGCCGGGGAGACCCAGTACTTC. Translating it yields CASSPVGAGETQYF.

CDR3 protein: CASSLRQQNTEAFF. The CDR3 nucleotides are TGTGCCAGCAGCTTGAGACAGCAGAACACTGAAGCTTTCTTT. The J gene is TRBJ1-1, the V gene TRBV5-4, with a weak D call TRBD1 (5 bases). The V gene lost 1 base and the J gene lost 1 base, with 8 bases spanning the gap. Germline CDR1 reads SGHNT; CDR2 reads YYREEE (reference sequence). This CDR3 has 14 residues.

The V call is TRBV7-9, the J call TRBJ2-5; 10 bases are shared with TRBD2. The CDR3 totals 15 residues. CDR1 is SEHNR, CDR2 FQNEAQ, per germline (reference sequence). Losses at the gene ends were 2 bases for V and 2 bases for J; bases not matched to a gene: 2. The CDR3 sequence is CASSLLAGVQETQYF. The CDR3 DNA reads as TGTGCCAGCAGCTTACTAGCGGGGGTGCAAGAGACCCAGTACTTC.

V usage is TRBV18 and J usage is TRBJ2-2, with D hard to call. V lost 2 bases, J lost 8 bases, and 18 bases lay in between. This CDR3 comprises 16 residues. Germline V gives CDR1 KGHSH, CDR2 LQKENI. CDR3: CASSPKSGHTPGELFF. The CDR3 nucleotides read TGTGCCAGCTCACCAAAGTCTGGCCATACCCCGGGGGAGCTGTTTTTT.

In this sample, this clone turned up once. The V and J genes are TRBV10-1 and TRBJ2-5; D unclear. This CDR3 is 13 amino acids long. Trimming left V 4 bases short and J 5 bases short, with 11 bases between. The germline gives CDR1 WNHNN, CDR2 SYGVQD (reference sequence). The CDR3 loop is CASSASVPETQYF. The CDR3 DNA reads TGCGCCAGCAGTGCTTCGGTTCCGGAGACCCAGTACTTC.

This clone was counted a single time. The chain has TRBV9 and TRBJ2-3, with 9 bases identical to TRBD2. J gave up 4 bases and V 7 bases, and 13 bases lay outside the gene matches. There are 16 residues in the CDR3. Germline CDR1 is SGDLS and CDR2 is YYNGEE. The CDR3 is CASARGGGAGADTQYF. In nucleotides, the CDR3 is TGTGCCAGCGCTAGAGGCGGGGGGGCCGGGGCAGATACGCAGTATTTT.

This chain connects TRBV19 to TRBJ2-1; TRBD2 matches 10 bases. The germline V gene has CDR1 LNHDA and CDR2 SQIVND (reference sequence). The ends lost 0 bases at V and 14 bases at J; junction bases unmatched: 10. The CDR3 sequence is 15 residues long. This chain's CDR3 is CASSIDPGLAAGEFF. As DNA, the CDR3 is TGTGCCAGTAGTATAGATCCCGGACTAGCGGCCGGGGAGTTCTTC.

The chain has TRBV11-2 and TRBJ2-7, with a tentative D call TRBD1 (6 bases). The CDR3 covers 13 residues. Looked up from germline, CDR1 is SGHAT and CDR2 is FQNNGV. Trimming pared 5 bases from V and 5 bases from J, leaving 13 bases between. The CDR3 region is CASSGYRDDEQYF. CDR3 coding DNA: TGTGCCAGCAGCGGGTACAGGGACGACGAGCAGTACTTC.

The chain couples TRBV7-9 to TRBJ1-2; 11 positions agree with TRBD1. The V gene's germline CDR1 is SEHNR and CDR2 FQNEAQ (reference sequence). The CDR3 contains 14 residues. With 5 bases clipped from V and 5 bases from J, the junction kept 4 bases outside the gene matches. The CDR3 bases are TGTGCCAGCAGCAGAGGACAGGGGGCATATGGCTACACCTTC. Translation gives CASSRGQGAYGYTF.

This clone was recorded a few times. The genes are TRBV18 and TRBJ2-5, with 13 nucleotides matching TRBD2. Germline trimming cut 5 bases from V and 4 bases from J; bases unmatched to any gene: 7. This CDR3 region has 16 residues. Germline V lookup: CDR1 KGHSH, CDR2 LQKENI. CDR3 protein: CASSTGLAGAAETQYF. The CDR3 nucleotides are TGTGCCAGCTCAACCGGACTAGCGGGAGCGGCAGAGACCCAGTACTTC.

The V call is TRBV3-1 (or the pseudogene TRBV3-2), the J call TRBJ2-5, with D perhaps matching TRBD2 (7 bases). This CDR3 region has 18 residues. Germline V lookup: CDR1 LGHDT, CDR2 YNNKEL (reference sequence). The V end was cut by 2 bases, the J end by 1 base, with 20 bases between. CDR3 in DNA: TGTGCCAGCAGCCAACCTAGAAGGAGCGGGACAACCCAAGAGACCCAGTACTTC. Translating gives CASSQPRRSGTTQETQYF.

The chain couples TRBV5-1 to TRBJ2-5; TRBD2 might be the D (5 bases). Germline loops: CDR1 SGHRS, CDR2 YFSETQ. V lost 1 base, J lost 4 bases, and 11 bases lay in between. The CDR3 runs 14 residues. CDR3 sequence (DNA): TGCGCCAGCAGCTTGTTCGGGGAGTTAGAGACCCAGTACTTC. Encoded protein: CASSLFGELETQYF.

The V gene is TRBV30, the J gene TRBJ1-6; no reliable D call. The CDR3 has 14 residues. Per germline, CDR1 GTSNPN and CDR2 SVGIG (reference sequence). The V end lost 0 bases, the J end lost 10 bases, and 13 bases lay between the germline ends. The CDR3 is CAWSVARYLSPLHF. The DNA for the CDR3 is TGTGCCTGGAGTGTAGCCCGCTATCTCTCACCCCTCCACTTT.

The chain uses TRBV3-1 (or the pseudogene TRBV3-2) and TRBJ2-5; D is uncertain. The V gene's germline CDR1 is LGHDT and CDR2 YNNKEL (reference sequence). Trimming pared 4 bases from V and 5 bases from J, leaving 11 bases between. The CDR3 totals 13 residues. The CDR3 sequence is CASSLTRMETQYF. CDR3 DNA sequence: TGTGCCAGCAGCCTGACAAGGATGGAGACCCAGTACTTC.

The gene calls are TRBV5-1 and TRBJ1-2; 7 bases agree with TRBD1. There are 15 residues in the CDR3. V shed 3 bases and J 2 bases; nucleotides not matched to a gene: 7. Germline CDR1 SGHRS, CDR2 YFSETQ. The DNA for the CDR3 is TGCGCCAGCAGCTCACCGGGACAGCAGAACTATGGCTACACCTTC. Translation: CASSSPGQQNYGYTF.